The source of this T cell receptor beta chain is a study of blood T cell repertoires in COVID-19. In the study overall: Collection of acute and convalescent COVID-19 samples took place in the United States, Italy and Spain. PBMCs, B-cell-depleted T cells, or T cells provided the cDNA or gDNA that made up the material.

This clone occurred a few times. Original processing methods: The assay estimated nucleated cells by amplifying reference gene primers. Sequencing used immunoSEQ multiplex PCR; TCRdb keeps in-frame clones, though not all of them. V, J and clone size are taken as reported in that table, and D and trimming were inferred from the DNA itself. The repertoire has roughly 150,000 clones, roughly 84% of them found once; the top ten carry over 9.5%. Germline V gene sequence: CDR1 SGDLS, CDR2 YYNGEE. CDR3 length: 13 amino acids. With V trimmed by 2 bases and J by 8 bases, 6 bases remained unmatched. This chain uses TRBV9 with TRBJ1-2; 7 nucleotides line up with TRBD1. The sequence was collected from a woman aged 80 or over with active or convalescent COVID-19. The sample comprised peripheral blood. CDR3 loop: CASSVQTGLGYTF. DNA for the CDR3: TGTGCCAGCAGCGTTCAGACAGGGTTGGGCTACACCTTC.